This entry lists 5 T cell receptor beta chains sequenced from one sample in a study of blood T cell repertoires in COVID-19. Measured with immunoSEQ multiplex PCR; TCRdb has only the in-frame clones, and not every one. The sample has 45,000 to 55,000 clones, around nine tenths seen once. The sequencing input was peripheral blood. The origin of the receptors is a middle-aged woman with active COVID-19.

The chain combines TRBV7-2 with TRBJ2-1, with D perhaps matching TRBD2 (5 bases). Between the trimmed V and J ends, which lost 5 bases and 6 bases, there was a span of 17 bases. The CDR3 spans 15 residues. Germline CDR1 reads SGHTA; CDR2 reads FQGNSA. The CDR3 region has the DNA TGTGCCAGCAGCCATTGGACTCGATCAGGCAATGAGCAGTTCTTC. It is translated as CASSHWTRSGNEQFF.

The chain employs TRBV9 and TRBJ2-5, with a tentative D call TRBD1 (6 bases). V was cut by 0 bases and J by 4 bases, with 13 bases left in between. CDR3 length: 15 amino acids. The germline gives CDR1 SGDLS, CDR2 YYNGEE. The DNA for the CDR3 is TGTGCCAGCAGCGTAGTGGTGGGGGCCTCAGAGACCCAGTACTTC. Translated, it gives CASSVVVGASETQYF.

This chain uses TRBV7-6 with TRBJ1-3; D remains unclear. The CDR3 contains 16 residues. V lost 0 bases to trimming and J lost 2 bases, with 11 bases between them. Germline V CDR1 and CDR2: SGHVS, FNYEAQ. CDR3 amino acids: CASSLAWQNAGNTIYF. CDR3 coding DNA: TGTGCCAGCAGCTTAGCGTGGCAGAATGCTGGAAACACCATATATTTT.

The chain employs TRBV6-2 or TRBV6-3 and TRBJ2-5; 7 bases line up with TRBD2. This CDR3 region has 13 residues. J was trimmed by 5 bases and V by 5 bases; bases with no gene match: 5. Germline V gives CDR1 MNHEY, CDR2 SVGEGT. The CDR3 loop reads CASSRTRVETQYF. The CDR3 DNA sequence: TGTGCCAGCAGTCGGACTAGAGTGGAGACCCAGTACTTC.

This clone was observed a handful of times. The chain carries TRBV19 and TRBJ1-6, with 7 bases identical to TRBD1. CDR3 length: 13 residues. CDR1 is LNHDA and CDR2 is SQIVND in the germline V gene (reference sequence). With V trimmed by 9 bases and J by 7 bases, 6 bases remained unmatched. CDR3 region: CASQQGRNSPLHF. The CDR3 DNA reads TGTGCCAGCCAACAGGGGCGGAATTCACCCCTCCACTTT.